These 31 T cell receptor beta chains were sequenced from one sample in a study of blood T cell repertoires in COVID-19. TCRdb's table, derived via immunoSEQ multiplex PCR, lists solely in-frame clones and lacks some. The sample lists roughly 43,000 clones, approximately 82% occurring once. Source material: peripheral blood. The receptors were sampled from a woman in her 70s with acute or convalescent COVID-19.

This clone has just one count. The chain has TRBV19 and TRBJ1-5; no reliable D call. This CDR3 has 13 residues. The V and J ends lost 4 bases and 3 bases respectively, with 7 bases between them. Germline V CDR1 and CDR2: LNHDA, SQIVND (reference sequence). The CDR3 nucleotides are TGTGCCAGTAGTAACCAGTACAATCAGCCCCAGCATTTT. This sequence encodes CASSNQYNQPQHF.

The V and J genes are TRBV5-1 and TRBJ2-1; TRBD2 aligns across 15 bases. The V gene's germline CDR1 is SGHRS and CDR2 YFSETQ. J gave up 9 bases and V 4 bases, and 8 bases lay outside the gene matches. CDR3 length: 16 residues. CDR3 DNA sequence: TGCGCCAGCAGCCAACAGGGACTAGCGGGAGGACCTGAGCAGTTCTTC. Its protein product is CASSQQGLAGGPEQFF.

The table lists this clone with a count of one. The chain combines TRBV3-1 (or the pseudogene TRBV3-2) with TRBJ2-3, with TRBD1 as a possible D gene (5 bases). Looked up from germline, CDR1 is LGHDT and CDR2 is YNNKEL (reference sequence). Trimming cost V 0 bases and J 5 bases, with 12 bases left between them. This CDR3 contains 15 residues. CDR3 amino acids: CASSQDRGHEDTQYF. The CDR3 DNA sequence: TGTGCCAGCAGCCAAGATAGGGGCCACGAAGATACGCAGTATTTT.

The chain couples TRBV19 to TRBJ1-4; tentatively, D is TRBD1 (5 bases). CDR1 LNHDA and CDR2 SQIVND come from the germline V gene (reference sequence). Trimming stripped 10 bases from V and 5 bases from J, with 17 bases between. This CDR3 is built from 14 residues. The CDR3 loop reads CANPFRQRNEKLFF. CDR3 nucleotides: TGTGCCAACCCTTTTCGACAGCGAAATGAAAAACTGTTTTTT.

The chain recombines TRBV11-2 with TRBJ2-1; no definite D call. CDR1 SGHAT and CDR2 FQNNGV come from the germline V gene. The V and J ends lost 6 bases and 7 bases respectively, with 10 bases between them. This CDR3 comprises 12 residues. This chain's CDR3 is CASSRLLNEQFF. CDR3 coding DNA: TGTGCCAGCAGTCGACTTTTGAATGAGCAGTTCTTC.

This clone has a handful of counts. The chain joins TRBV19 to TRBJ2-1, with TRBD1 as a possible D gene (6 bases). From germline, CDR1 is LNHDA and CDR2 SQIVND (reference sequence). The CDR3 runs to 13 residues. Trimming pared 7 bases from V and 6 bases from J, leaving 13 bases between. DNA for the CDR3: TGTGCCAGTACCAAAACAGGGCTCAATGAGCAGTTCTTC. Amino acids: CASTKTGLNEQFF.

This rearrangement joins TRBV28 to TRBJ1-5; TRBD1 matches 7 bases. The CDR3 totals 16 residues. CDR1 and CDR2 (germline): MDHEN, SYDVKM. V lost 5 bases to trimming and J lost 1 base; unmatched junction nucleotides: 8. Here the CDR3 reads CASSLTGRRSNQPQHF. The CDR3 region has the DNA TGTGCCAGCAGTCTGACAGGGAGACGAAGCAATCAGCCCCAGCATTTT. The complete variable domain, with remaining parts taken from reference TRBV28 and TRBJ1-5, reads DVKVTQSSRYLVKRTGEKVFLECVQDMDHENMFWYRQDPGLGLRLIYFSYDVKMKEKGDIPEGYSVSREKKERFSLILESASTNQTSMYLCASSLTGRRSNQPQHFGDGTRLSIL.

The rearrangement joins TRBV9 to TRBJ1-3; no clear D. The CDR3 loop spans 16 amino acids. Germline assignment: CDR1 SGDLS and CDR2 YYNGEE. The germline V and J ends were trimmed by 7 bases and 4 bases, with 21 bases remaining between them. The CDR3 coding sequence is TGTGCCAGCGGAGGTCCGACGGTTAAGGCGGGAAACACCATATATTTT. This gives the protein CASGGPTVKAGNTIYF.

This chain joins TRBV2 and TRBJ1-2; no reliable D call. The germline CDR1 and CDR2 sequences are SNHLY and FYNNEI. The ends were cut back, 6 bases at V and 5 bases at J, with 19 bases in the middle. The CDR3 is 15 residues long. The CDR3 nucleotides are TGTGCCAGCAGCCCGCTACCCTTTTCACCATATGGCTACACCTTC. This codes for CASSPLPFSPYGYTF.

J is TRBJ2-1 and V is TRBV5-1; the match to TRBD2 covers 8 bases. The CDR3 extends over 15 amino acids. Trimming removed 0 bases from V and 9 bases from J; junction bases left unmatched: 8. The germline V gene encodes CDR1 SGHRS and CDR2 YFSETQ. The CDR3 sequence is CASSLGREVVGEQFF. The CDR3 coding sequence is TGCGCCAGCAGCTTGGGGCGGGAGGTGGTTGGTGAGCAGTTCTTC.

The V call is TRBV10-3, the J call TRBJ2-7, with D unclear. The CDR3 is 12 amino acids. Trimming took 5 bases from V and 3 from J, leaving 8 bases between them. Germline loops: CDR1 ENHRY, CDR2 SYGVKD. CDR3 region: CAISPSLYEQYF. DNA of the CDR3: TGTGCCATCAGTCCGTCCCTCTACGAGCAGTACTTC.

This clone showed up just once. The J gene is TRBJ1-4, the V gene TRBV27; 9 nucleotides match TRBD1. V dropped 2 bases and J dropped 5; count of bases not matched to a gene: 3. The CDR3 has 15 amino acids. Germline values: CDR1 MNHEY, CDR2 SMNVEV (reference sequence). CDR3 DNA: TGTGCCAGCAGTTTACTCGGGACAGGGAATGAAAAACTGTTTTTT. Translated, it gives CASSLLGTGNEKLFF.

V and J are TRBV11-2 and TRBJ2-1, with 13 bases matching TRBD2. V shed 5 bases, J shed 2 bases, and the junction held 9 bases outside the gene matches. Germline CDR1 is SGHAT and CDR2 is FQNNGV. This CDR3 has 18 residues. The CDR3 DNA reads as TGTGCCAGCAGCCCGGGACTAGCGGGGTCTACAACCTACAATGAGCAGTTCTTC. Translated: CASSPGLAGSTTYNEQFF.

The chain employs TRBV19 and TRBJ2-3, with TRBD2 matching 7 bases. J was trimmed by 1 base and V by 1 base; bases with no gene match: 5. Per germline, CDR1 LNHDA and CDR2 SQIVND (reference sequence). The CDR3 length is 16 residues. The CDR3 sequence: CASSIGGLAGTDTQYF. The CDR3 bases are TGTGCCAGTAGTATAGGAGGCCTAGCGGGCACAGATACGCAGTATTTT.

The V and J genes are TRBV5-1 and TRBJ2-5; D perhaps matches TRBD1 (6 bases). The CDR3 sequence is 17 residues long. CDR1 is SGHRS and CDR2 is YFSETQ in the germline V gene. Trimming stripped 5 bases from V and 1 base from J, with 21 bases between. The CDR3 DNA sequence: TGCGCCAGCAGTCATCTAGGGGGTACGACTTTCCAAGAGACCCAGTACTTC. Translating gives CASSHLGGTTFQETQYF.

This clone was picked up a small number of times. The chain has TRBV19 and TRBJ1-1, with TRBD1 as a possible D gene (5 bases). The CDR3 is 14 residues long. Germline-derived CDR1 and CDR2 are LNHDA and SQIVND (reference sequence). V dropped 7 bases and J dropped 0 bases, with 12 bases sitting between them. This CDR3 is CASNPGVMNTEAFF. In DNA form, the CDR3 reads TGTGCCAGTAATCCGGGGGTGATGAACACTGAAGCTTTCTTT.

About this clone: Other DNA sequences in this specimen translate into the identical CDR3. The chain couples TRBV11-3 to TRBJ2-6; D remains unclear. Germline loops: CDR1 SGHNT, CDR2 YENEEA. V lost 2 bases and J 0 bases, leaving 5 bases between the germline ends. The CDR3 totals 15 residues. This chain's CDR3 is CASSLSGSGANVLTF. The CDR3 bases are TGTGCCAGCAGCTTATCCGGCTCTGGGGCCAACGTCCTGACTTTC.

The chain employs TRBV10-3 and TRBJ1-2; D is perhaps TRBD1 (5 bases). There are 16 residues in the CDR3. Germline V lookup: CDR1 ENHRY, CDR2 SYGVKD. The V end was cut by 3 bases, the J end by 0 bases, with 14 bases between. In DNA, the CDR3 is TGTGCCATCAGTGAAAGGGGCCAGGCTACTAACTATGGCTACACCTTC. It specifies CAISERGQATNYGYTF.

The CDR3 coding sequence is TGTGCCAGCAGTTTGCAGCCCCCCCGGGACTACCAATACAATGAGCAGTTCTTC. Translated, it gives CASSLQPPRDYQYNEQFF. The chain joins TRBV27 to TRBJ2-1; 7 nucleotides align to TRBD2. CDR3 length: 18 amino acids. Germline V gene sequence: CDR1 MNHEY, CDR2 SMNVEV (reference sequence). The V gene end was trimmed by 3 bases and the J gene end by 4 bases; junction bases not matched to a gene: 15.

This chain uses TRBV27 with TRBJ1-4; D is possibly TRBD1 (6 bases). Looked up from germline, CDR1 is MNHEY and CDR2 is SMNVEV (reference sequence). This CDR3 has 15 residues. The V end was cut by 7 bases, the J end by 7 bases, with 19 bases between. CDR3 loop: CASTPRQAGSEKLFF. CDR3 sequence (DNA): TGTGCCAGCACTCCCAGACAGGCTGGTAGTGAAAAACTGTTTTTT. The full variable domain, its missing parts supplied by reference TRBV27 and TRBJ1-4, is EAQVTQNPRYLITVTGKKLTVTCSQNMNHEYMSWYRQDPGLGLRQIYYSMNVEVTDKGDVPEGYKVSRKEKRNFPLILESPSPNQTSLYFCASTPRQAGSEKLFFGSGTQLSVL.

This clone came up once. CDR3 loop: CARSPSGSHEQFF. In nucleotides, the CDR3 is TGTGCCAGAAGCCCTAGCGGGAGCCATGAGCAGTTCTTC. The chain uses TRBV5-3 and TRBJ2-1, with 10 bases that match TRBD2. TRBV5-3 qualifies as an ORF whose function is uncertain. Trimming cost V 4 bases and J 8 bases; bases outside gene matches: 3. The CDR3 runs to 13 residues.

The rearrangement uses TRBV7-6 and TRBJ1-4; weak D call: TRBD1 (5 bases). There are 16 residues in the CDR3. V lost 4 bases, J lost 7 bases, and 19 bases lay in between. Germline assignment: CDR1 SGHVS and CDR2 FNYEAQ. CDR3 nucleotide sequence: TGTGCCAGCAGCTCGGGGGTCGGGACGGGCGGTGAAAAACTGTTTTTT. Amino acids: CASSSGVGTGGEKLFF. The whole variable domain, filled in from reference TRBV7-6 and TRBJ1-4, reads GAGVSQSPRYKVTKRGQDVALRCDPISGHVSLYWYRQALGQGPEFLTYFNYEAQQDKSGLPNDRFSAERPEGSISTLTIQRTEQRDSAMYRCASSSGVGTGGEKLFFGSGTQLSVL.

The chain has TRBV14 and TRBJ2-7, with unresolved D. The V end lost 2 bases, the J end lost 2 bases, and 7 bases lay between the germline ends. In germline, CDR1 is SGHDN, CDR2 FVKESK. The CDR3 sequence is 13 residues long. The CDR3 DNA is TGTGCCAGCAGCCAACCAGGCCCCTACGAGCAGTACTTC. Translating gives CASSQPGPYEQYF.

The chain uses TRBV5-1 and TRBJ2-2; unclear D gene. The germline gives CDR1 SGHRS, CDR2 YFSETQ. This CDR3 contains 15 residues. With 1 base removed from V and 3 bases from J, the gap between germline ends came to 10 bases. CDR3 residues: CASSLYRPDTGELFF. In DNA form, the CDR3 reads TGCGCCAGCAGCTTGTACAGACCGGACACCGGGGAGCTGTTTTTT.

V is TRBV5-4 and J is TRBJ2-2; TRBD2 agrees at 13 bases. In germline, CDR1 is SGHNT, CDR2 YYREEE (reference sequence). The junction had 9 bases not matched to a gene; V was cut back by 2 bases and J by 2 bases. The CDR3 sequence is 19 residues long. The chain's CDR3 is CASSFRGLAGNLNTGELFF. DNA of the CDR3: TGTGCCAGCAGCTTCAGGGGACTAGCGGGAAATCTTAACACCGGGGAGCTGTTTTTT.

CDR3 nucleotides: TGCAGCGTCGTACGGGAACGGAGCGGGGAAGCTTTCTTT. Translating it yields CSVVRERSGEAFF. The chain recombines TRBV29-1 with TRBJ1-1, with no clear D. Germline V gives CDR1 SQVTM, CDR2 ANQGSEA. The CDR3 totals 13 residues. With 6 bases removed from V and 8 bases from J, the gap between germline ends came to 19 bases.

This chain links TRBV7-9 with TRBJ2-5; D may be TRBD1 (5 bases). The germline V gene encodes CDR1 SEHNR and CDR2 FQNEAQ (reference sequence). Trimming removed 0 bases from V and 5 bases from J, with 10 bases in between. The CDR3 loop spans 14 amino acids. As DNA, the CDR3 is TGTGCCAGCAGCTTAGCGCTCCCAGGGGAGACCCAGTACTTC. It encodes CASSLALPGETQYF.

The chain couples TRBV7-2 to TRBJ2-1; weak D call: TRBD1 (6 bases). Trimming removed 5 bases at V and 8 bases at J, with 16 bases between. This CDR3 region has 14 residues. Germline V gene sequence: CDR1 SGHTA, CDR2 FQGNSA. DNA of the CDR3: TGTGCCAGCAGCCCCCATGGGGGCTTCGATGAGCAGTTCTTC. Its translation: CASSPHGGFDEQFF.

The chain joins TRBV5-1 to TRBJ1-6, with TRBD1 matching over 10 bases. The CDR3 is 18 amino acids. Germline trimming cut 0 bases from V and 9 bases from J; bases unmatched to any gene: 12. CDR1 SGHRS and CDR2 YFSETQ come from the germline V gene. CDR3 coding DNA: TGCGCCAGCAGCTTGGTGCTCCGGGACAGGGGTTTCAGTTCACCCCTCCACTTT. Its protein product is CASSLVLRDRGFSSPLHF. The full variable domain, with the rest looked up from reference TRBV5-1 and TRBJ1-6, is KAGVTQTPRYLIKTRGQQVTLSCSPISGHRSVSWYQQTPGQGLQFLFEYFSETQRNKGNFPGRFSGRQFSNSRSEMNVSTLELGDSALYLCASSLVLRDRGFSSPLHFGNGTRLTVT.

Only a few counts were recorded for this clone. V is TRBV19 and J is TRBJ2-3; D is unclear. V lost 4 bases to trimming and J lost 7 bases, with 9 bases between them. Germline assignment: CDR1 LNHDA and CDR2 SQIVND (reference sequence). This CDR3 comprises 12 residues. The CDR3 loop reads CASSTTGNTQYF. The CDR3, as DNA: TGTGCCAGTAGTACGACTGGTAATACGCAGTATTTT.

The chain carries TRBV7-9 and TRBJ1-6; 7 nucleotides line up with TRBD1. CDR1 is SEHNR, CDR2 FQNEAQ, per germline (reference sequence). There are 15 residues in the CDR3. V shed 5 bases, J shed 5 bases, and the junction held 6 bases outside the gene matches. The CDR3 loop reads CASSLGDRDNSPLHF. The CDR3, as DNA: TGTGCCAGCAGCCTAGGGGACAGAGATAATTCACCCCTCCACTTT.